Below, 15 T cell receptor beta chains from the same sample are listed, as sequenced in a study of cytomegalovirus exposure and HLA in healthy donors. The study ran its PCR with 60 Vbeta and 13 Jbeta primers. Method: immunoSEQ multiplex PCR; TCRdb's copy keeps in-frame clones and lacks some. This table has around 80,000 clones, about three quarters appearing once. The sequencing sample was made of PBMCs. The receptors shown here come from a man aged 40-55 years in good health and CMV-seronegative.

Comments on this clone: A read error may produce the germline difference seen at one junction end. J is TRBJ2-7 and V is TRBV2; 7 nucleotides line up with TRBD1. The CDR3 has 11 amino acids. Per germline, CDR1 SNHLY and CDR2 FYNNEI. The CDR3 region has the DNA TGTGCCAGCAGTGAGAGGGACAGTGAGTTCTTC. Its protein product is CASSERDSEFF.

The chain has TRBV7-2 and TRBJ2-7; the match to TRBD2 covers 14 bases. Germline trimming cut 5 bases from V and 9 bases from J; bases unmatched to any gene: 6. The germline V gene has CDR1 SGHTA and CDR2 FQGNSA. The CDR3 length is 14 residues. The CDR3 bases are TGTGCCAGCAGCCCCCGACTAGCGGGAGGGGTGCAGTACTTC. Translation: CASSPRLAGGVQYF.

J is TRBJ2-7 and V is TRBV7-8; 12 bases fit TRBD2. The CDR3 runs to 15 residues. Germline loops: CDR1 SGHVS, CDR2 FQNEAQ. V shed 4 bases and J 6 bases; nucleotides not matched to a gene: 7. The CDR3 loop reads CASSSGLAGSIEQYF. In DNA form, the CDR3 reads TGTGCCAGCAGCTCAGGACTAGCGGGATCAATCGAGCAGTACTTC.

The V call is TRBV4-3, the J call TRBJ2-1; TRBD1 matches at 12 bases. This CDR3 is 15 amino acids long. J lost 10 bases, V lost 3 bases, and 7 bases had no gene match. CDR1 is LGHNA, CDR2 YSLEER, per germline. CDR3 coding DNA: TGCGCCAGCAGCCAGCCGGGACAGGGGGCAGGGGAGCAGTTCTTC. It is translated as CASSQPGQGAGEQFF.

Here the CDR3 reads CASSPDRGAESYF. CDR3 in DNA: TGTGCCAGCAGTCCGGACAGGGGTGCCGAGTCGTACTTC. The chain joins TRBV27 to TRBJ2-7, with 9 bases lining up with TRBD1. Germline V lookup: CDR1 MNHEY, CDR2 SMNVEV (reference sequence). Trimming at V came to 5 bases and at J to 12 bases, leaving 11 bases not matched to a gene. This CDR3 has 13 amino acids.

The V and J genes are TRBV4-2 and TRBJ2-7; 8 positions agree with TRBD2. J was trimmed by 4 bases and V by 0 bases; bases with no gene match: 8. The length of the CDR3 is 16 residues. Germline V gene lookup returns CDR1 LGHNA and CDR2 YNFKEQ. The chain's CDR3 is CASSQDESGSGYEQYF. The CDR3 region has the DNA TGTGCCAGCAGCCAAGATGAGAGCGGGAGCGGGTACGAGCAGTACTTC.

This chain joins TRBV6-1 and TRBJ2-7; a possible D gene is TRBD1 (5 bases). V was clipped by 1 base and J by 1 base, with 8 bases between them. There are 14 residues in the CDR3. Germline V gene lookup returns CDR1 MNHNS and CDR2 SASEGT. CDR3 in amino acids: CASSEDRRSYEQYF. Here the CDR3 DNA reads TGTGCCAGCAGTGAAGACAGGCGGTCCTACGAGCAGTACTTC.

Only one count was recorded for this clone. This chain links TRBV5-1 with TRBJ2-1, with 16 bases identical to TRBD2. In germline, CDR1 is SGHRS, CDR2 YFSETQ. V lost 4 bases, J lost 7 bases, and 2 bases stayed unmatched. This CDR3 comprises 15 residues. CDR3 sequence: CASSRGLAGGNEQFF. As DNA, the CDR3 is TGCGCCAGCAGCCGGGGACTAGCGGGAGGGAATGAGCAGTTCTTC.

This chain connects TRBV6-1 to TRBJ2-6, with D possibly being TRBD2 (6 bases). The length of the CDR3 is 19 residues. V was pared by 3 bases and J by 0 bases, with 18 bases between. Germline CDR1 and CDR2: MNHNS and SASEGT. CDR3 region: CASSDGLGLLSSGANVLTF. Here the CDR3 DNA reads TGTGCCAGCAGTGATGGCCTGGGACTCTTGAGCTCTGGGGCCAACGTCCTGACTTTC.

The chain links TRBV7-2 to TRBJ2-1; possibly TRBD2 for D (6 bases). Looked up from germline, CDR1 is SGHTA and CDR2 is FQGNSA. Trimming cost V 4 bases and J 1 base, with 11 bases left between them. This CDR3 region has 15 residues. The CDR3 loop reads CASSSPGGSYNEQFF. The CDR3 coding sequence is TGTGCCAGCAGCTCCCCCGGGGGATCCTACAATGAGCAGTTCTTC.

The V call is TRBV13, the J call TRBJ1-1, with D possibly matching TRBD1 (5 bases). This CDR3 comprises 13 residues. CDR1 is PRHDT, CDR2 FYEKMQ, per germline (reference sequence). The V end was cut by 3 bases, the J end by 5 bases, with 10 bases between. The CDR3 DNA follows: TGTGCCAGCAGCTTGGAGGGGCGAACTGAAGCTTTCTTT. It encodes CASSLEGRTEAFF.

The CDR3 loop is CASSLETGPRYEQYF. CDR3 DNA sequence: TGTGCCAGCAGCTTGGAGACAGGGCCTAGGTACGAGCAGTACTTC. This rearrangement joins TRBV5-5 to TRBJ2-7; 7 bases fit TRBD1. The CDR3 loop spans 15 amino acids. V gave up 0 bases and J gave up 4 bases; unmatched junction bases: 7. Looked up from germline, CDR1 is SGHKS and CDR2 is YYEKEE (reference sequence).

V and J are TRBV19 and TRBJ2-7; 7 nucleotides match TRBD2. Germline CDR1 reads LNHDA; CDR2 reads SQIVND (reference sequence). The CDR3 sequence is 15 residues long. V shed 5 bases, J shed 0 bases, and the junction held 7 bases outside the gene matches. DNA for the CDR3: TGTGCCAGTAGTGCCACTAGCGCGAGCTCCTACGAGCAGTACTTC. Translating it yields CASSATSASSYEQYF.

The chain joins TRBV9 to TRBJ1-3; D not resolved. This CDR3 spans 14 amino acids. The ends were cut back, 0 bases at V and 0 bases at J, with 4 bases in the middle. Germline V gene data show CDR1 as SGDLS and CDR2 as YYNGEE. The CDR3 nucleotides are TGTGCCAGCAGCGTAGTAGCCTCTGGAAACACCATATATTTT. It encodes CASSVVASGNTIYF.

V and J are TRBV19 and TRBJ2-3, with D possibly being TRBD2 (5 bases). Germline V gives CDR1 LNHDA, CDR2 SQIVND (reference sequence). This CDR3 is 15 amino acids long. Trimming pared 6 bases from V and 2 bases from J, leaving 15 bases between. The CDR3: CASRPTRPNTDTQYF. CDR3 in DNA: TGTGCCAGTAGACCTACTAGGCCCAACACAGATACGCAGTATTTT.